Each of the 14 T cell receptor beta chains below was sequenced from the same sample in a study of blood T cell repertoires in COVID-19. Sequencing used immunoSEQ multiplex PCR; TCRdb keeps in-frame clones, though not all of them. The sample gives some 110,000 clones, about 88% of which show up once; approximately 1.5% is in the top ten. Material: peripheral blood. The receptors come from a man between 35 and 55 years old with acute or convalescent COVID-19.

The rearrangement uses TRBV10-3 and TRBJ2-5; no clear D gene. Trimming cost V 4 bases and J 5 bases, with 11 bases left between them. Germline-derived CDR1 and CDR2 are ENHRY and SYGVKD. The CDR3 sequence is 13 residues long. CDR3 protein: CAISVGSFETQYF. CDR3 DNA sequence: TGTGCCATCAGTGTGGGCTCTTTCGAGACCCAGTACTTC.

The sample holds one count of this clone. This chain links TRBV24-1 with TRBJ1-5, with TRBD1 identical over 9 bases. The junction had 8 bases not matched to a gene; V was cut back by 4 bases and J by 5 bases. The CDR3 length is 16 residues. Germline CDR1 and CDR2: KGHDR and SFDVKD. CDR3 nucleotide sequence: TGTGCCACCAGTGACACAGGACAGGGGTTCGATCAGCCCCAGCATTTT. Residues: CATSDTGQGFDQPQHF.

At least ten counts were recorded for this clone. This chain connects TRBV27 to TRBJ2-1, with 7 bases lining up with TRBD1. CDR1 is MNHEY, CDR2 SMNVEV, per germline (reference sequence). The CDR3 sequence is 16 residues long. Germline trimming cut 5 bases from V and 8 bases from J; bases unmatched to any gene: 15. CDR3 loop: CASSTTPGTAVHEQFF. As DNA, the CDR3 is TGTGCCAGCAGTACGACTCCCGGGACAGCGGTCCATGAGCAGTTCTTC.

The chain combines TRBV4-3 with TRBJ2-7; weak D call: TRBD1 (6 bases). V was cut by 1 base and J by 7 bases, with 17 bases left in between. Germline V gene lookup returns CDR1 LGHNA and CDR2 YSLEER. The CDR3 length is 15 residues. The CDR3, as DNA: TGCGCCAGCAGCCAAGGCCAAGACAGGCCCTTGGAGCAGTACTTC. Amino acid sequence: CASSQGQDRPLEQYF.

In this sample, this clone turned up once. The chain uses TRBV12-3 or TRBV12-4 and TRBJ2-2; D gene ambiguous. The CDR3 extends over 12 amino acids. Trimming pared 3 bases from V and 6 bases from J, leaving 5 bases between. As DNA, the CDR3 is TGTGCCAGCAGTTTCCCTCCCGGGGAGCTGTTTTTT. Amino acids: CASSFPPGELFF.

The gene calls are TRBV7-2 and TRBJ2-5, with TRBD2 as a possible D gene (6 bases). The V and J ends lost 4 bases and 5 bases respectively, with 11 bases between them. CDR1 and CDR2 from the germline V gene are SGHTA and FQGNSA. The CDR3 consists of 13 residues. CDR3: CASSWSSDETQYF. The CDR3 DNA reads as TGTGCCAGCAGCTGGTCTAGCGACGAGACCCAGTACTTC.

The J gene is TRBJ1-2, the V gene TRBV18, with no clear D. CDR1 is KGHSH, CDR2 LQKENI, per germline. The V end lost 3 bases, the J end lost 0 bases, and 8 bases lay between the germline ends. This CDR3 is 14 amino acids long. CDR3 sequence reads: CASSPASTNYGYTF. The DNA for the CDR3 is TGTGCCAGCTCACCCGCTTCTACTAACTATGGCTACACCTTC.

This chain links TRBV6-4 with TRBJ2-1; 11 bases map to TRBD2. Germline V gene sequence: CDR1 MRHNA, CDR2 SNTAGT. V dropped 3 bases and J dropped 2; count of bases not matched to a gene: 12. The CDR3 has 19 amino acids. The CDR3: CASSEGFTSGGETYNEQFF. CDR3 nucleotides: TGTGCCAGCAGTGAGGGGTTTACTAGCGGGGGCGAAACCTACAATGAGCAGTTCTTC.

The chain employs TRBV24-1 and TRBJ1-5; 11 nucleotides agree with TRBD1. CDR1 KGHDR and CDR2 SFDVKD come from the germline V gene. J was trimmed by 2 bases and V by 9 bases; bases with no gene match: 8. This CDR3 comprises 16 residues. CDR3: CATPIWTGGCNQPQHF. CDR3 in DNA: TGTGCCACCCCTATCTGGACAGGGGGCTGCAATCAGCCCCAGCATTTT.

For the CDR3, the DNA is TGTGCCAGCAGCCGAGCGGCCGGGAGGCCAGGGGAGCTGTTTTTT. This sequence encodes CASSRAAGRPGELFF. This sequence joins TRBV11-2 and TRBJ2-2; 7 positions agree with TRBD2. Trimming removed 5 bases from V and 8 bases from J; junction bases left unmatched: 11. The CDR3 totals 15 residues. Germline V gives CDR1 SGHAT, CDR2 FQNNGV.

The rearrangement joins TRBV5-1 to TRBJ1-4, with 11 bases that match TRBD1. CDR1 and CDR2 (germline): SGHRS, YFSETQ. This CDR3 region has 17 residues. V lost 1 base and J lost 2; bases outside the gene matches: 4. CDR3 DNA sequence: TGCGCCAGCAGCTTGATGGGACAGGGGGTGACTAATGAAAAACTGTTTTTT. Its translation: CASSLMGQGVTNEKLFF.

The V and J genes are TRBV6-1 and TRBJ2-1, with TRBD2 matching 16 bases. V lost 3 bases, J lost 10 bases, and 6 bases stayed unmatched. CDR1 and CDR2 (germline): MNHNS, SASEGT. This CDR3 is 16 amino acids long. The CDR3 DNA follows: TGTGCCAGCAGTGACCTGGGACTAGCGGGAGGGTGGGAGCAGTTCTTC. Its translation: CASSDLGLAGGWEQFF.

CDR3 nucleotides: TGTGCCAGCAGTCCAAACAGGGGATATCAGCCCCAGCATTTT. Its protein product is CASSPNRGYQPQHF. This chain joins TRBV27 and TRBJ1-5, with TRBD1 identical over 7 bases. CDR3 size: 14 residues. Germline V gene sequence: CDR1 MNHEY, CDR2 SMNVEV (reference sequence). Germline trimming cut 5 bases from V and 5 bases from J; bases unmatched to any gene: 6.

The table lists this clone with a count of one. In nucleotides, the CDR3 is TGTGCCAGTAGCGACAGGGGGCGGGGGGTCAATCAGCCCCAGCATTTT. Translation gives CASSDRGRGVNQPQHF. The rearrangement uses TRBV19 and TRBJ1-5; 10 nucleotides match TRBD1. The CDR3 consists of 16 residues. With V trimmed by 6 bases and J by 3 bases, 8 bases remained unmatched. Germline assignment: CDR1 LNHDA and CDR2 SQIVND (reference sequence).